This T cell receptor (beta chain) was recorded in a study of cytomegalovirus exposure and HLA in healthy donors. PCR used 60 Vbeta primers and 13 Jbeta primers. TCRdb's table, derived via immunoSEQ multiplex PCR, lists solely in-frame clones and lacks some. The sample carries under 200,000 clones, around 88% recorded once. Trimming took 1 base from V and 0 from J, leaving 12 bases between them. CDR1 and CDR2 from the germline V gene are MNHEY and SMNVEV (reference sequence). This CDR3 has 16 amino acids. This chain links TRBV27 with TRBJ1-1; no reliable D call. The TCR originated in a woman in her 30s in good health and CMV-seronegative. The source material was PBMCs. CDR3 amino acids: CASSLWPETVNTEAFF. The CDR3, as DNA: TGTGCCAGCAGTTTATGGCCAGAAACCGTGAACACTGAAGCTTTCTTT.